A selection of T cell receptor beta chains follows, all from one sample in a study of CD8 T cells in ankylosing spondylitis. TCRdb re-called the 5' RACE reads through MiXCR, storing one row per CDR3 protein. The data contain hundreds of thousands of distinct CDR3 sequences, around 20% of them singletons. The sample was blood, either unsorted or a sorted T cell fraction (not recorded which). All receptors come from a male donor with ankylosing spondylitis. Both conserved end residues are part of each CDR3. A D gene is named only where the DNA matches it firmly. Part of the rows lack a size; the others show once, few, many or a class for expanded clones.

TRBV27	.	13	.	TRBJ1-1	TGTGCCAGCAGTTTTCAGGGAAGCACTGAAGCTTTCTTT	CASSFQGSTEAFF
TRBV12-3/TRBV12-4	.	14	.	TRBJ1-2	TGTGCCAGCAGTCAATGGACAGCTAACTATGGCTACACCTTC	CASSQWTANYGYTF
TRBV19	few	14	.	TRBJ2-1	TGTGCCAGTAGCACCGACTTCTCCTACAATGAGCAGTTCTTC	CASSTDFSYNEQFF
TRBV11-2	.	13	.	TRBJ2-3	TGTGCCAGCAGCCCGGGCCCCACAGATACGCAGTATTTT	CASSPGPTDTQYF
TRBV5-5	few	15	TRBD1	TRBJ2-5	TGTGCCAGCAGCCCCGGACAGGCAAGCCAAGAGACCCAGTACTTC	CASSPGQASQETQYF
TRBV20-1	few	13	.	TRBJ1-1	TGCAGTGCTAGAGGGGCCCTGAACACTGAAGCTTTCTTT	CSARGALNTEAFF
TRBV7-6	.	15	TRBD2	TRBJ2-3	TGTGCCAGCAGCTTAGCGGGCGGGAGCTCAGATACGCAGTATTTT	CASSLAGGSSDTQYF
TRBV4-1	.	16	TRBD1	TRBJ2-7	TGCGCCAGCAGCCAAGAAATGGGACAGGGGTCCTACGAGCAGTACTTC	CASSQEMGQGSYEQYF
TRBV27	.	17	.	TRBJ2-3	TGTGCCAGCAGAACCTCCCAGTACAGGGTTGGAACAGATACGCAGTATTTT	CASRTSQYRVGTDTQYF
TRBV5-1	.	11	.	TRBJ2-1	TGCGCCAGCAGCTTGGAGGGTGAGCAGTTCTTC	CASSLEGEQFF
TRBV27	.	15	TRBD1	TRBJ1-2	TGTGCCAGCAGTTTAAGTAGGGGACAGGGGACTGGCTACACCTTC	CASSLSRGQGTGYTF
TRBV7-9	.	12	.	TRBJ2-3	TGTGCCAGCAGCTGGGCAGAGGATACGCAGTATTTT	CASSWAEDTQYF
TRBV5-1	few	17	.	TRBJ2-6	TGCGCCAGCAGCTGGGGGACGGACTCCTCTGGGGCCAACGTCCTGACTTTC	CASSWGTDSSGANVLTF
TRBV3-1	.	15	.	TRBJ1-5	TGTGCCAGCAGCCAAGATCGGCAGGTCAATCAGCCCCAGCATTTT	CASSQDRQVNQPQHF
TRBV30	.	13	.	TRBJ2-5	TGTGCCTGGAGTAAAACTTCTGAGAAGACCCAGTACTTC	CAWSKTSEKTQYF
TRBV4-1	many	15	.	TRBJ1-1	TGCGCCAGCAGCCAAGACTACGGGGATCGATCTGAAGCTTTCTTT	CASSQDYGDRSEAFF
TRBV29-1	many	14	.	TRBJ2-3	TGCAGCGTTGAAAGGGGGGAGCGTGCAGATACGCAGTATTTT	CSVERGERADTQYF
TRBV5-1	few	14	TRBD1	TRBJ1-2	TGCGCCAGCAGCGCGACAGGGGCGTACTATGGCTACACCTTC	CASSATGAYYGYTF
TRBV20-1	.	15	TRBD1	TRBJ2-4	TGCAGTGCTGGTCGACAGGGGGCTGTCAAAAACATTCAGTACTTC	CSAGRQGAVKNIQYF
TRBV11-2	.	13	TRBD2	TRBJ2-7	TGTGCCAGCAGCGACGGAGCGGGGGTCGAGCAGTACTTC	CASSDGAGVEQYF
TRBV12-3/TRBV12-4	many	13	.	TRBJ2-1	TGTGCCAGCAGACCATGGGACGCGAATGAGCAGTTCTTC	CASRPWDANEQFF
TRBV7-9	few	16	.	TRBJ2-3	TGTGCCAGCAGCTTCAGGACCGATGAGGGCACAGATACGCAGTATTTT	CASSFRTDEGTDTQYF
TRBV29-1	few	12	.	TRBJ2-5	TGCAGCGTTGACGGCAATCAAGAGACCCAGTACTTC	CSVDGNQETQYF
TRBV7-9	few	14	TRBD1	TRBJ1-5	TGTGCCAGCAGCTTGGGACAGGGGGCGCCGCCCCAGCATTTT	CASSLGQGAPPQHF
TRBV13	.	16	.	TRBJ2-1	TGTGCCAGCAGCTTAGAGGGGGGGACTATTGGCAATGAGCAGTTCTTC	CASSLEGGTIGNEQFF
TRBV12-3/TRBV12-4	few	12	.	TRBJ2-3	TGTGCCAGCGGGTCGGTCACAGATACGCAGTATTTT	CASGSVTDTQYF
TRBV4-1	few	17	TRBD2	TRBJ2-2	TGCGCCAGCAGCCAGGGACTAGCGGGAGTCTTCGGGGGGGAGCTGTTTTTT	CASSQGLAGVFGGELFF
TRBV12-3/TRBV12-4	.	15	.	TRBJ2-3	TGTGCCAGCAGTTTGATGGCCCCCAGCACAGATACGCAGTATTTT	CASSLMAPSTDTQYF
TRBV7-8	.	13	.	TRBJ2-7	TGTGCCAGCAGCTTACGGACGGTTTACGAGCAGTACTTC	CASSLRTVYEQYF
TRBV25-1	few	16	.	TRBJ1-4	TGTGCCAGCAGTGAAACCCCTACGAGGGGTAATGAAAAACTGTTTTTT	CASSETPTRGNEKLFF
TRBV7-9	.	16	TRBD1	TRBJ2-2	TGTGCCAGCAGCCCGCGGACAGGGGAGAACACCGGGGAGCTGTTTTTT	CASSPRTGENTGELFF
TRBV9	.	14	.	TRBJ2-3	TGTGCCAGCAGCGACGACCGGCTCACAGATACGCAGTATTTT	CASSDDRLTDTQYF
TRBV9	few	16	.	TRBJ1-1	TGTGCCAGCAGCGTAGACACCATTGGACCGAACACTGAAGCTTTCTTT	CASSVDTIGPNTEAFF
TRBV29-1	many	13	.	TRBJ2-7	TGCAGCGTCTCTCCGGGAAACTCCTACGAGCAGTACTTC	CSVSPGNSYEQYF
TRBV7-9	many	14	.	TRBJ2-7	TGTGCCAGCAGCTTACGGGACAACTCCTACGAGCAGTACTTC	CASSLRDNSYEQYF
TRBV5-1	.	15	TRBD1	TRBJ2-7	TGCGCCAGCAGCTGGACGACAGGGGCCTCCTACGAGCAGTACTTC	CASSWTTGASYEQYF
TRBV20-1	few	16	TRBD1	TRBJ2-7	TGCAGTGCTAGCGATTCCGGGGGACAGGTTGCCTACGAGCAGTACTTC	CSASDSGGQVAYEQYF
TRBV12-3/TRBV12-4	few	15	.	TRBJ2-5	TGTGCCAGCAGTTTAGGGGGGGGCATCCAAGAGACCCAGTACTTC	CASSLGGGIQETQYF
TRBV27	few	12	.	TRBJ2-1	TGTGCCAGCAGGGGGCTTTTGAATGAGCAGTTCTTC	CASRGLLNEQFF
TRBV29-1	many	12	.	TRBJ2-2	TGCAGCGTTGGGACCTACACCGGGGAGCTGTTTTTT	CSVGTYTGELFF
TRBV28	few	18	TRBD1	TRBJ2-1	TGTGCCAGCAGTTTCGACCAGGGGGCTATCCGCTCCTACAATGAGCAGTTCTTC	CASSFDQGAIRSYNEQFF